This T cell receptor (beta chain) was observed in a study of spatial heterogeneity in lung cancer. Overall study findings and caveats: In tumors, expanded intratumoral alpha and beta TCR counts tracked mutation counts.

This clonotype appeared a few times. Its specificity is unknown. A single record per CDR3 protein comes from TCRdb applying MiXCR to the 5' RACE reads. Found here are about 4,000 distinct CDR3 sequences, 10% to 13% of them singletons; the top ten hold about a sixth. Time point noted: sample taken at primary tumor resection. The CDR3 totals 13 residues. CDR1 is SGHVS, CDR2 FQNEAQ, per germline. Trimming removed 3 bases from V and 6 bases from J, with 12 bases in between. Sequencing used lung tumor tissue, obtained at surgery. The chain is built from TRBV7-8 and TRBJ2-7; D gene unclear. This sequence originates from a female donor with early-stage non-small cell lung cancer. The CDR3 loop reads CASSLGISAEQYF. In nucleotides, the CDR3 is TGTGCCAGCAGCTTGGGAATAAGCGCCGAGCAGTACTTC.